The subject of this entry is one T cell receptor beta chain. The antigen remains undetermined. The data stem from a study of shared clonotypes between healthy human individuals. Study findings and constraints: Rarefaction exposed incomplete sorted-subset sequencing despite large depth. Having only a few donors restricted how much genetic and exposure-history diversity was captured.

The V and J ends lost 5 bases and 4 bases, in that order; junction bases with no gene match: 6. The CDR3 has 15 amino acids. From germline, CDR1 is SGHVS and CDR2 FNYEAQ. Authors' data handling: With immunoSEQ giving junction-only sequences and no quality scores, filtering differed. The table came from immunoSEQ multiplex PCR; TCRdb's copy has only in-frame clones and leaves some out. V and J calls and clone size follow that table, whereas D and trimming were derived from the DNA. The sample lists about 2.3 million clones; under 95% were seen once. This TCR came from a man younger than 35 in good health. Some clones in this sample may be carry-over from other donors' samples. Sequencing was done on a sample of naive CD4+ T cells from PBMCs. Stated subset: CD45RA+ positively selected. The rearrangement links TRBV7-6 to TRBJ2-2, with TRBD1 matching over 8 bases. CDR3 in amino acids: CASSPRTGSTGELFF. The CDR3 DNA is TGTGCCAGCAGCCCAAGGACAGGGTCCACCGGGGAGCTGTTTTTT. Combining the CDR3 with reference TRBV7-6 and TRBJ2-2 gives the whole variable domain GAGVSQSPRYKVTKRGQDVALRCDPISGHVSLYWYRQALGQGPEFLTYFNYEAQQDKSGLPNDRFSAERPEGSISTLTIQRTEQRDSAMYRCASSPRTGSTGELFFGEGSRLTVL.